The 8 T cell receptor beta chains presented below share a single source sample, sequenced in a study of blood T cell repertoires in COVID-19. Here immunoSEQ multiplex PCR was the method, and the copy in TCRdb shows in-frame clones only, minus some. The sample has approximately 70,000 clones, 87% seen once. Specimen: peripheral blood. The receptors here all came from a woman aged 45-65 years with COVID-19, enrolled during active disease.

The chain is built from TRBV9 and TRBJ1-6, with 8 bases aligning to TRBD1. The CDR3 is made up of 15 amino acids. CDR1 is SGDLS, CDR2 YYNGEE, per germline. J lost 9 bases, V lost 4 bases, and 9 bases had no gene match. Here the CDR3 reads CASSPTGTGISPLHF. CDR3 in DNA: TGTGCCAGCAGCCCGACCGGGACAGGTATTTCACCCCTCCACTTT.

This chain uses TRBV2 with TRBJ1-5; D is perhaps TRBD1 (6 bases). Per germline, CDR1 SNHLY and CDR2 FYNNEI. Deletions cut 5 bases from V and 5 bases from J, with 10 bases between. This CDR3 spans 13 amino acids. CDR3 DNA sequence: TGTGCCAGCAGTTTGGACAGCCATCAGCCCCAGCATTTT. Residues: CASSLDSHQPQHF.

The rearrangement links TRBV9 to TRBJ1-2; TRBD1 matches at 9 bases. Trimming removed 4 bases from V and 4 bases from J; junction bases left unmatched: 17. The CDR3 consists of 18 residues. Germline V gives CDR1 SGDLS, CDR2 YYNGEE. The CDR3 DNA sequence: TGTGCCAGCAGCTTCTCCCGGGACAGGGTCGGCCTCGGCTATGGCTACACCTTC. Translation: CASSFSRDRVGLGYGYTF.

This sequence joins TRBV7-2 and TRBJ1-1; TRBD1 matches 8 bases. The CDR3 consists of 14 residues. Germline V gives CDR1 SGHTA, CDR2 FQGNSA. Trimming removed 4 bases from V and 12 bases from J; junction bases left unmatched: 13. In nucleotides, the CDR3 is TGTGCCAGCAGCTGGTCACAGGGGGTCCAGACCTCTTTCTTT. The encoded protein is CASSWSQGVQTSFF.

The chain combines TRBV13 with TRBJ2-7, with D perhaps matching TRBD2 (5 bases). Trimming stripped 1 base from V and 3 bases from J, with 13 bases between. This CDR3 is built from 15 residues. The germline V gene encodes CDR1 PRHDT and CDR2 FYEKMQ (reference sequence). The CDR3 DNA is TGTGCCAGCAGCTTAGCTCTAGCCCCTCTCTACGAGCAGTACTTC. Translation gives CASSLALAPLYEQYF.

This clone was picked up one time. The rearrangement links TRBV5-4 to TRBJ2-7, with TRBD1 identical over 9 bases. There are 15 residues in the CDR3. The V gene end was trimmed by 4 bases and the J gene end by 2 bases; junction bases not matched to a gene: 7. Germline lookup yields CDR1 SGHNT and CDR2 YYREEE (reference sequence). CDR3 DNA: TGTGCCAGCAGCCCGGGGGGACAGGGTCCCTACGAGCAGTACTTC. Encoded protein: CASSPGGQGPYEQYF.

The chain is built from TRBV28 and TRBJ1-5; D is perhaps TRBD1 (5 bases). CDR3 length: 16 amino acids. Germline V CDR1 and CDR2: MDHEN, SYDVKM. V was pared by 8 bases and J by 5 bases, with 22 bases between. Written as DNA, the CDR3 is TGTGCCAGCTCCCACCTAGGCGGGGGGGGATATCAGCCCCAGCATTTT. It specifies CASSHLGGGGYQPQHF.

The V and J genes are TRBV20-1 and TRBJ2-1; D call uncertain. Germline V gene lookup returns CDR1 DFQATT and CDR2 SNEGSKA (reference sequence). The CDR3 has 11 residues. V was clipped by 4 bases and J by 6 bases, with 7 bases between them. DNA of the CDR3: TGCAGTGCTACGTATCTCAATGAGCAGTTCTTC. Translated: CSATYLNEQFF.